This TCR beta chain was recorded in a study of control samples from healthy donors and cancer patients. Repertoires were generated with immunoSEQ multiplex PCR, while TCRdb's copy carries only in-frame clones and drops some. The sample yields over 150,000 clones, 96% seen once. Germline assignment: CDR1 LGHDT and CDR2 YNNKEL (reference sequence). V was cut by 1 base and J by 10 bases, with 14 bases left in between. The CDR3 is 14 amino acids. The chain is built from TRBV3-1 (or the pseudogene TRBV3-2) and TRBJ2-4; D may be TRBD1 (5 bases). The TCR was taken from a woman in her twenties or thirties in good health. The sample was blood. The CDR3 DNA sequence: TGTGCCAGCAGCCAAGTGGCGGACAAAGGAATTCAGTACTTC. It yields the protein CASSQVADKGIQYF.